This passage covers 14 T cell receptor beta chains from one sample sequenced in a study of CD8 T cells in Susac syndrome. A quantity of roughly 0.5 to 1 ug RNA underwent reverse transcription using random hexamers. MiXCR was run by TCRdb on the immunoSEQ multiplex PCR reads, yielding one entry per CDR3 protein. Counted here are tens of thousands of distinct CDR3 sequences, approximately 96% occurring once; the ten biggest clones make up roughly 0.68%. Sequenced material: CD8+ T cells from PBMCs. These receptors came from a human donor with Susac syndrome.

J is TRBJ2-5 and V is TRBV28, with a weak D call TRBD1 (5 bases). Germline V gene lookup returns CDR1 MDHEN and CDR2 SYDVKM. Between the trimmed V and J ends, which lost 4 bases and 1 base, there was a span of 7 bases. CDR3 length: 13 amino acids. The CDR3 coding sequence is TGTGCCAGCAGTTCGACAGTCCAAGAGACCCAGTACTTC. Translation gives CASSSTVQETQYF.

The chain links TRBV24-1 to TRBJ1-2; D unresolved. The CDR3 has 16 residues. CDR1 is KGHDR, CDR2 SFDVKD, per germline. Between the trimmed V and J ends, which lost 5 bases and 4 bases, there was a span of 19 bases. CDR3 DNA sequence: TGTGCCACCAGTGGAGGTGGCCGGACCCAAACCTATGGCTACACCTTC. Translating gives CATSGGGRTQTYGYTF.

V and J are TRBV9 and TRBJ2-3, with D perhaps TRBD1 or TRBD2 (5 bases each). The CDR3 runs 14 residues. Trimming took 0 bases from V and 2 from J, leaving 7 bases between them. Germline V gene sequence: CDR1 SGDLS, CDR2 YYNGEE. The CDR3 coding sequence is TGTGCCAGCAGCGTAGGGGGGTTCACAGATACGCAGTATTTT. Translated, it gives CASSVGGFTDTQYF.

CDR3 residues: CASSLRGTEFF. The CDR3 bases are TGTGCCAGCAGCTTAAGGGGTACGGAGTTCTTC. The chain carries TRBV11-3 and TRBJ2-1; D is possibly TRBD1 (5 bases). Germline V gene sequence: CDR1 SGHNT, CDR2 YENEEA. This CDR3 spans 11 amino acids. The V end was cut by 2 bases, the J end by 14 bases, with 10 bases between.

This chain connects TRBV20-1 to TRBJ2-2; D gene unclear. Trimming pared 5 bases from V and 4 bases from J, leaving 8 bases between. The germline CDR1 and CDR2 sequences are DFQATT and SNEGSKA (reference sequence). CDR3 length equals 12 residues. CDR3 residues: CSAEGTTGELFF. The CDR3 DNA reads as TGCAGTGCTGAAGGAACCACCGGGGAGCTGTTTTTT.

This clonotype appeared a single time. The chain links TRBV20-1 to TRBJ2-7, with 7 bases lining up with TRBD2. Germline-derived CDR1 and CDR2 are DFQATT and SNEGSKA (reference sequence). The CDR3 sequence is 13 residues long. The V gene end was trimmed by 5 bases and the J gene end by 2 bases; junction bases not matched to a gene: 6. This CDR3 is CSAVGLPTYEQYF. CDR3 sequence (DNA): TGCAGTGCTGTGGGACTACCTACCTACGAGCAGTACTTC.

The chain recombines TRBV19 with TRBJ2-2; TRBD1 might be the D (6 bases). The CDR3 has 15 amino acids. Per germline, CDR1 LNHDA and CDR2 SQIVND (reference sequence). The V end lost 6 bases, the J end lost 2 bases, and 13 bases lay between the germline ends. CDR3 sequence reads: CASSRGHSNTGELFF. The CDR3 nucleotides read TGTGCCAGTAGCCGGGGACACTCTAACACCGGGGAGCTGTTTTTT.

The genes are TRBV19 and TRBJ2-7; a weak D match, TRBD1 (5 bases). The V and J ends lost 5 bases and 1 base respectively, with 15 bases between them. CDR3 size: 15 residues. In germline, CDR1 is LNHDA, CDR2 SQIVND (reference sequence). CDR3 bases: TGTGCCAGTAGTCCGACTCCAACAGGATCCTACGAGCAGTACTTC. As protein: CASSPTPTGSYEQYF.

The chain uses TRBV6-5 and TRBJ1-5; 7 bases agree with TRBD1. CDR3 length: 13 residues. V shed 9 bases, J shed 1 base, and the junction held 3 bases outside the gene matches. CDR1 and CDR2 (germline): MNHEY, SVGAGI. The CDR3 nucleotides read TGTGCCAGTCAACAGGGGAGCAATCAGCCCCAGCATTTT. It codes for CASQQGSNQPQHF.

V and J are TRBV29-1 and TRBJ1-2; 8 bases align to TRBD1. Germline CDR1 SQVTM, CDR2 ANQGSEA. The CDR3 has 13 amino acids. Trimming at V came to 5 bases and at J to 8 bases, leaving 10 bases not matched to a gene. The CDR3 here is CSVPEQGVKGYTF. DNA for the CDR3: TGCAGCGTTCCGGAACAGGGGGTGAAGGGCTACACCTTC. The complete variable domain, with remaining parts taken from reference TRBV29-1 and TRBJ1-2, reads SAVISQKPSRDICQRGTSLTIQCQVDSQVTMMFWYRQQPGQSLTLIATANQGSEATYESGFVIDKFPISRPNLTFSTLTVSNMSPEDSSIYLCSVPEQGVKGYTFGSGTRLTVV.

The gene calls are TRBV7-9 and TRBJ1-1; D is ambiguous. The CDR3 consists of 13 residues. In germline, CDR1 is SEHNR, CDR2 FQNEAQ (reference sequence). Between the trimmed V and J ends, which lost 5 bases and 6 bases, there was a span of 13 bases. CDR3 in amino acids: CASSVPHSAEAFF. As DNA, the CDR3 is TGTGCCAGCAGCGTACCACATTCGGCTGAAGCTTTCTTT.

The chain has TRBV7-2 and TRBJ2-3, with 10 bases fitting TRBD2. This CDR3 spans 15 amino acids. V gave up 2 bases and J gave up 2 bases; unmatched junction bases: 1. CDR1 SGHTA and CDR2 FQGNSA come from the germline V gene. The CDR3 region has the DNA TGTGCCAGCAGCTTAAGCGGGGGGGACACAGATACGCAGTATTTT. This sequence encodes CASSLSGGDTDTQYF.

In DNA form, the CDR3 reads TGTGCCAGTAGTACCGACAGGGTGAAGAACACTGAAGCTTTCTTT. The encoded protein is CASSTDRVKNTEAFF. The chain couples TRBV19 to TRBJ1-1, with 7 positions matching TRBD1. This CDR3 comprises 15 residues. After removal of 4 bases from V and 1 base from J, the junction contained 6 bases not matched to a gene. Germline V gene sequence: CDR1 LNHDA, CDR2 SQIVND (reference sequence).

The CDR3 sequence is CASSGWGQGAYEQYF. The CDR3 bases are TGTGCCAGCAGTGGATGGGGACAGGGGGCCTACGAGCAGTACTTC. The J gene is TRBJ2-7, the V gene TRBV27; 11 bases fit TRBD1. V lost 5 bases to trimming and J lost 2 bases; unmatched junction nucleotides: 5. This CDR3 has 15 amino acids. CDR1 is MNHEY and CDR2 is SMNVEV in the germline V gene (reference sequence).